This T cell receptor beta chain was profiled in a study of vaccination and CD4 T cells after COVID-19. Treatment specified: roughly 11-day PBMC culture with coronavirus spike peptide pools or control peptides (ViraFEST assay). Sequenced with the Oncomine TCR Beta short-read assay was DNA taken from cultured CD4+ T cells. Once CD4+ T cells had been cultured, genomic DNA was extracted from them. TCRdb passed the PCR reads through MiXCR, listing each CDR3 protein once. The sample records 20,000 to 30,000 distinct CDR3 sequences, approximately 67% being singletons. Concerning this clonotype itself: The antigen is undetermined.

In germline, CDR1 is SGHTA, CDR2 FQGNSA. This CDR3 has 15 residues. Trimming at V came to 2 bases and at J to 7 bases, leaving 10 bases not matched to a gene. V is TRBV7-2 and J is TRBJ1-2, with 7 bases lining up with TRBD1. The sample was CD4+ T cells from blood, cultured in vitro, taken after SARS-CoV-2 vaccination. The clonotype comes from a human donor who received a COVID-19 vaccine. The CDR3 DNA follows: TGTGCCAGCAGCTTAAGTACGTTAAGGGGGCTTGGCTACACCTTC. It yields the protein CASSLSTLRGLGYTF.